These T cell receptor beta chains were read from a single sample in a study of T cells in Graves' hyperthyroidism and ophthalmopathy. MiXCR was run by TCRdb on the multiplex PCR reads, yielding one entry per CDR3 protein. The top ten clones hold roughly 7.1% of a sample with nearly 600,000 distinct CDR3 sequences, approximately 15% of them seen once. Sequencing input: blood. Every receptor here comes from a woman aged 18-29 years with Graves' ophthalmopathy. Both conserved end residues are part of each CDR3. D genes are given only for firm matches. Some rows mark clone size as missing; the rest say once, few, many or name a class of expanded clone.

CDR3aa | CDR3nt | v_gene | d_gene | abundance | j_gene
CASSHSTSDRGASDTQYF | TGTGCCAGCAGCCACTCCACCTCGGACAGGGGGGCCTCAGATACGCAGTATTTT | TRBV7-3 | TRBD1 | NA | TRBJ2-3
CAWGLAGWDEQFF | TGTGCCTGGGGTCTAGCAGGGTGGGATGAGCAGTTCTTC | TRBV30 | NA | NA | TRBJ2-1
CASSFSSGRALGETQYF | TGTGCCAGCAGCTTTTCAAGCGGGAGGGCCCTGGGAGAGACCCAGTACTTC | TRBV7-2 | TRBD2 | few | TRBJ2-5
CAWKSDRGYGYTF | TGTGCCTGGAAATCGGACAGGGGCTATGGCTACACCTTC | TRBV30 | TRBD1 | many | TRBJ1-2
CASSQTPLLSGRSTDTQYF | TGCGCCAGCAGCCAAACTCCGCTTCTTAGCGGGAGAAGCACAGATACGCAGTATTTT | TRBV7-2 | TRBD2 | once | TRBJ2-3
CASSWGRKYNNEQFF | TGTGCCAGCAGTTGGGGCAGAAAGTACAACAATGAGCAGTTCTTC | TRBV27 | NA | many | TRBJ2-1
CASSLARGTRRDTQYF | TGTGCCAGCAGCTTAGCGCGGGGCACAAGGAGAGATACGCAGTATTTT | TRBV7-2 | NA | many | TRBJ2-3
CAPPEDRGYNEQFF | TGTGCCCCCCCTGAGGACAGGGGGTACAATGAGCAGTTCTTC | TRBV24-1 | TRBD1 | NA | TRBJ2-1
CASSFAALGLAGGTSSYNEQFF | TGTGCCAGCAGCTTCGCCGCCTTGGGACTAGCGGGAGGAACCAGCTCCTACAATGAGCAGTTCTTC | TRBV11-2 | TRBD2 | many | TRBJ2-1
CASLGVGKNIQYF | TGTGCCAGCTTAGGGGTAGGGAAAAACATTCAGTACTTC | TRBV6-2/TRBV6-3 | NA | many | TRBJ2-4
CASSPSGLQQYF | TGTGCCAGCAGCCCATCCGGACTCCAGCAGTATTTT | TRBV11-3 | NA | many | TRBJ2-3
CSARQKHNQPQHF | TGCAGTGCTCGACAGAAGCACAATCAGCCCCAGCATTTT | TRBV20-1 | NA | many | TRBJ1-5
CASSQDAGANQPQHF | TGTGCCAGCAGCCAAGATGCGGGGGCGAATCAGCCCCAGCATTTT | TRBV3-1 | NA | many | TRBJ1-5
CASSIAGVGYSNQPQHF | TGTGCCAGTAGTATAGCTGGGGTGGGATATAGCAATCAGCCCCAGCATTTT | TRBV19 | NA | NA | TRBJ1-5
CASSFSGSTYNEQFF | TGTGCCAGCAGTTTCAGCGGGTCCACCTACAATGAGCAGTTCTTC | TRBV6-2/TRBV6-3 | NA | many | TRBJ2-1
CASSASQETQYF | TGCGCCAGCAGCGCCAGTCAAGAGACCCAGTACTTC | TRBV5-1 | NA | many | TRBJ2-5
CSARERGIYKRNEKLFF | TGCAGTGCTAGGGAACGAGGGATCTACAAGCGTAATGAAAAACTGTTTTTT | TRBV20-1 | NA | many | TRBJ1-4
CSALLPGGFETQYF | TGCAGTGCTCTTCTCCCAGGGGGCTTTGAGACCCAGTACTTC | TRBV20-1 | TRBD1 | many | TRBJ2-5
CASSPPARYNEQFF | TGTGCCAGCTCACCACCCGCCCGGTACAATGAGCAGTTCTTC | TRBV18 | NA | many | TRBJ2-1
CASSRRLAGVVDTQYF | TGTGCCAGCAGCCGTCGACTAGCGGGAGTGGTGGATACGCAGTATTTT | TRBV5-5 | TRBD2 | few | TRBJ2-3
CASRGPSSYEQYF | TGTGCCAGCAGGGGGCCCAGCTCCTACGAGCAGTACTTC | TRBV6-1 | NA | many | TRBJ2-7
CASSLAIGSTEAFF | TGTGCCAGCAGCTTAGCGATAGGGTCCACTGAAGCTTTCTTT | TRBV7-6 | NA | NA | TRBJ1-1
CASSLFLYRGTSGYYEQYF | TGTGCCAGCAGTTTATTCCTTTACAGAGGGACTAGCGGGTACTACGAGCAGTACTTC | TRBV28 | TRBD2 | NA | TRBJ2-7
CASSIDRRGYEQYF | TGTGCCAGTAGTATAGATCGGAGGGGCTACGAGCAGTACTTC | TRBV19 | NA | NA | TRBJ2-7
CASSLLGQGKDTQYF | TGTGCCAGCAGCTTGCTCGGACAGGGGAAAGATACGCAGTATTTT | TRBV5-6 | TRBD1 | many | TRBJ2-3
CASRPRAGITDNEQFF | TGTGCCAGCCGCCCTCGGGCAGGGATAACGGACAATGAGCAGTTCTTC | TRBV7-2 | NA | few | TRBJ2-1
CASSLEILAGVGEQFF | TGCGCCAGCAGCCTCGAAATATTGGCGGGAGTGGGTGAGCAGTTCTTC | TRBV4-1 | TRBD2 | few | TRBJ2-1
CATSRDRGESTDTQYF | TGTGCCACCAGCAGAGATCGGGGGGAAAGCACAGATACGCAGTATTTT | TRBV15 | TRBD2 | many | TRBJ2-3
CASSFRLLVGYF | TGTGCCAGCAGTTTTCGATTACTAGTGGGGTATTTT | TRBV12-3/TRBV12-4 | NA | many | TRBJ2-3
CAWRDDGYTF | TGTGCCTGGAGAGACGATGGCTACACCTTC | TRBV30 | NA | many | TRBJ1-2
CASSHLQGRVKTQYF | TGCGCCAGCAGCCACCTACAGGGGCGCGTGAAGACCCAGTACTTC | TRBV7-9 | TRBD1 | NA | TRBJ2-5
CATSRRGAGTEAFF | TGTGCCACCAGCAGACGGGGGGCGGGCACTGAAGCTTTCTTT | TRBV15 | NA | many | TRBJ1-1
CASSPQAGDTQYF | TGTGCCAGCTCACCGCAAGCGGGAGATACGCAGTATTTT | TRBV18 | NA | many | TRBJ2-3
CASRESPGLWGLISGANVLTF | TGTGCCAGCAGGGAATCTCCAGGTTTGTGGGGATTGATCTCTGGGGCCAACGTCCTGACTTTC | TRBV6-1 | NA | NA | TRBJ2-6
CASSDDQGILDEQYF | TGTGCCAGTAGTGATGATCAGGGTATTCTTGACGAGCAGTACTTC | TRBV19 | NA | few | TRBJ2-7
CAWSVVERAFF | TGTGCCTGGAGTGTTGTGGAGCGCGCTTTCTTT | TRBV30 | NA | many | TRBJ1-1
CASSSVGQGPYEQYF | TGTGCCAGCAGTTCCGTTGGACAGGGCCCCTACGAGCAGTACTTC | TRBV6-1 | TRBD1 | many | TRBJ2-7
CAGSLRYGYTF | TGTGCCGGCAGCCTCCGATATGGCTACACCTTC | TRBV28 | NA | NA | TRBJ1-2
CASSAAWAEPPYEQYF | TGTGCCAGCAGTGCCGCCTGGGCGGAGCCACCCTACGAGCAGTACTTC | TRBV25-1 | NA | NA | TRBJ2-7
CSVVGVQTEAFF | TGCAGCGTTGTGGGGGTTCAGACTGAAGCTTTCTTT | TRBV29-1 | NA | many | TRBJ1-1
CASSRDSGMSADTQYF | TGTGCCAGCAGTAGAGATAGCGGGATGAGCGCAGATACGCAGTATTTT | TRBV28 | TRBD2 | many | TRBJ2-3
CASSLEGGDYEQYF | TGCGCCAGCAGCTTGGAGGGGGGCGACTACGAGCAGTACTTC | TRBV5-1 | NA | many | TRBJ2-7
CASSIRDRGWNTEAFF | TGTGCCAGCAGCATCCGGGACAGGGGATGGAACACTGAAGCTTTCTTT | TRBV12-3/TRBV12-4 | TRBD1 | many | TRBJ1-1
CASSIAGTQTAHEQYF | TGTGCCAGCAGCATCGCCGGGACCCAGACGGCCCACGAGCAGTACTTC | TRBV7-2 | NA | NA | TRBJ2-7
CASSDRLAHEQYF | TGTGCCAGCAGTGATCGGCTAGCGCACGAGCAGTACTTC | TRBV2 | NA | many | TRBJ2-7
CASSPIRGDEQFF | TGTGCCAGCTCACCAATCAGGGGAGATGAGCAGTTCTTC | TRBV18 | NA | NA | TRBJ2-1
CSDRRYSNQPQHF | TGCAGTGATCGACGTTATAGCAATCAGCCCCAGCATTTT | TRBV20-1 | NA | NA | TRBJ1-5
CASPKKKLFF | TGTGCCAGCCCCAAGAAAAAACTGTTTTTT | TRBV11-2 | NA | many | TRBJ1-4
CASSQDKVGGPTYEQYF | TGTGCCAGCAGCCAAGATAAGGTGGGAGGGCCGACCTACGAGCAGTACTTC | TRBV14 | TRBD2 | few | TRBJ2-7
CASRLANRDEQFF | TGTGCCAGCAGACTAGCGAACCGCGATGAGCAGTTCTTC | TRBV6-2/TRBV6-3 | TRBD2 | many | TRBJ2-1
CASSQGAGREQPQHF | TGCGCCAGCAGCCAAGGGGCGGGCCGGGAACAGCCCCAGCATTTT | TRBV4-1 | NA | NA | TRBJ1-5
CAISASSGSTDTQYF | TGTGCCATCAGTGCATCTAGCGGGAGCACAGATACGCAGTATTTT | TRBV10-3 | TRBD2 | NA | TRBJ2-3
CATSDWRTSGRVTGELFF | TGTGCCACCAGTGATTGGAGGACTAGCGGGAGGGTCACCGGGGAGCTGTTTTTT | TRBV24-1 | TRBD2 | NA | TRBJ2-2
CASSPFLLTGYNEKLFF | TGTGCCAGCAGCCCCTTTTTATTGACAGGTTATAATGAAAAACTGTTTTTT | TRBV7-2 | NA | NA | TRBJ1-4
CSASAGTGSGYTF | TGCAGTGCATCCGCCGGGACAGGGAGTGGCTACACCTTC | TRBV20-1 | TRBD1 | many | TRBJ1-2
CASSSKDGAYEQYF | TGCGCCAGCAGCTCGAAGGACGGAGCCTACGAGCAGTACTTC | TRBV5-1 | NA | many | TRBJ2-7
CASSDGRVPVNYGYTF | TGCGCCAGCAGCGATGGACGGGTCCCGGTTAACTATGGCTACACCTTC | TRBV5-1 | NA | few | TRBJ1-2
CASSQVGGLEGYTF | TGTGCCAGCAGCCAAGTGGGGGGGTTGGAGGGCTACACCTTC | TRBV3-1 | NA | many | TRBJ1-2